Below are 10 T cell receptor beta chains sequenced from a single sample in a study of blood T cell repertoires in COVID-19 (dated by TCRdb to about 2020). The library was obtained by the immunoSEQ multiplex PCR assay. TCRdb took this table from immuneACCESS and kept in-frame rearrangements with V and J called. Such tables lack part of the clones; where checked against another copy, unresolved V genes explain under half of the gap, and the rest is unexplained. For this sample there are about 150,000 clones; around four fifths appear just once. The top ten clones comprise roughly 3% of the sample. The material sequenced was peripheral blood. These receptors were obtained from a woman aged 40 to 50 with active or convalescent COVID-19.

V usage is TRBV6-5 and J usage is TRBJ2-3; no clear D gene. Germline lookup yields CDR1 MNHEY and CDR2 SVGAGI. Trimming stripped 6 bases from V and 0 bases from J, with 13 bases between. The CDR3 spans 15 residues. CDR3 protein: CASRQLGYSTDTQYF. CDR3 nucleotides: TGTGCCAGCAGACAACTCGGGTATAGCACAGATACGCAGTATTTT.

The chain recombines TRBV7-9 with TRBJ1-1, with D perhaps TRBD1 (5 bases). The CDR3 totals 14 residues. V lost 5 bases to trimming and J lost 3 bases, with 13 bases between them. The germline V gene has CDR1 SEHNR and CDR2 FQNEAQ (reference sequence). The CDR3 loop is CASSPTDGYTEAFF. CDR3 DNA: TGTGCCAGCAGCCCGACAGACGGCTACACTGAAGCTTTCTTT.

The chain recombines TRBV2 with TRBJ1-2; 12 nucleotides match TRBD1. Germline V gene data show CDR1 as SNHLY and CDR2 as FYNNEI. The CDR3 sequence is 14 residues long. V lost 4 bases, J lost 7 bases, and 4 bases stayed unmatched. CDR3 region: CASSGDRGLGGYTF. The CDR3 nucleotides are TGTGCCAGCAGTGGGGACAGGGGGCTGGGTGGCTACACCTTC. Variable domain in full (rest from reference TRBV2 and TRBJ1-2): EPEVTQTPSHQVTQMGQEVILRCVPISNHLYFYWYRQILGQKVEFLVSFYNNEISEKSEIFDDQFSVERPDGSNFTLKIRSTKLEDSAMYFCASSGDRGLGGYTFGSGTRLTVV.

CDR3 DNA: TGTGCCAGCAGCCCGAGAGGGATGGGTGAGCAGTTCTTC. Protein: CASSPRGMGEQFF. This sequence joins TRBV9 and TRBJ2-1, with D possibly being TRBD2 (5 bases). Germline CDR1 and CDR2: SGDLS and YYNGEE. CDR3 length: 13 residues. The V end was cut by 4 bases, the J end by 9 bases, with 14 bases between. The entire variable domain, with the rest obtained from reference TRBV9 and TRBJ2-1, is as follows: DSGVTQTPKHLITATGQRVTLRCSPRSGDLSVYWYQQSLDQGLQFLIQYYNGEERAKGNILERFSAQQFPDLHSELNLSSLELGDSALYFCASSPRGMGEQFFGPGTRLTVL.

This clone is a singleton in its sample. The rearrangement joins TRBV11-3 to TRBJ2-2, with TRBD1 identical over 9 bases. V gave up 3 bases and J gave up 4 bases; unmatched junction bases: 6. CDR1 is SGHNT, CDR2 YENEEA, per germline. This CDR3 is built from 16 residues. CDR3 DNA: TGTGCCAGCAGCTTCAGCCTGACAGGGGGCACCGGGGAGCTGTTTTTT. Its protein is CASSFSLTGGTGELFF. The full variable domain, its missing parts supplied by reference TRBV11-3 and TRBJ2-2, is EAGVVQSPRYKIIEKKQPVAFWCNPISGHNTLYWYLQNLGQGPELLIRYENEEAVDDSQLPKDRFSAERLKGVDSTLKIQPAELGDSAVYLCASSFSLTGGTGELFFGEGSRLTVL.

The chain links TRBV5-1 to TRBJ1-1, with 8 bases aligning to TRBD1. The CDR3 contains 13 residues. V gave up 6 bases and J gave up 3 bases; unmatched junction bases: 4. In germline, CDR1 is SGHRS, CDR2 YFSETQ. The CDR3 loop is CASIGQGDTEAFF. The CDR3 DNA reads as TGCGCCAGCATAGGACAGGGCGACACTGAAGCTTTCTTT.

The CDR3 sequence: CASRMTGSPFNQPQHF. The CDR3 bases are TGTGCCAGCAGGATGACAGGCTCTCCCTTCAATCAGCCCCAGCATTTT. The genes are TRBV28 and TRBJ1-5; perhaps TRBD1 as D (6 bases). Trimming cost V 6 bases and J 3 bases, with 18 bases left between them. From germline, CDR1 is MDHEN and CDR2 SYDVKM. The CDR3 contains 16 residues.

The chain joins TRBV4-2 to TRBJ2-7, with 7 bases lining up with TRBD1. There are 15 residues in the CDR3. CDR1 is LGHNA, CDR2 YNFKEQ, per germline. The J segment lost 4 bases and the V segment lost 0 bases, leaving 6 bases of the junction unmatched. The CDR3 loop is CASSQEDRATYEQYF. CDR3 DNA sequence: TGTGCCAGCAGCCAAGAAGACAGGGCGACTTACGAGCAGTACTTC.

The gene calls are TRBV9 and TRBJ1-1; TRBD1 is a possible D gene (5 bases). V lost 2 bases, J lost 0 bases, and 17 bases lay in between. This CDR3 region has 17 residues. The germline gives CDR1 SGDLS, CDR2 YYNGEE. The CDR3 nucleotides read TGTGCCAGCAGCGTTCGGGCCCCGGGACTCATGAACACTGAAGCTTTCTTT. Its protein product is CASSVRAPGLMNTEAFF.

The chain carries TRBV7-9 and TRBJ2-1, with D uncertain. The V gene's germline CDR1 is SEHNR and CDR2 FQNEAQ (reference sequence). The CDR3 length is 13 residues. The V and J ends lost 6 bases and 15 bases respectively, with 21 bases between them. Written as DNA, the CDR3 is TGTGCCAGCAGGGCCGACTTCTCGTCGGGTTGGTTCTTC. Translated: CASRADFSSGWFF.